What follows are 20 T cell receptor beta chains derived from one specimen sequenced in a study of regulatory T cells in long-lasting Graves disease. Time point here: newly diagnosed GD, antithyroid drugs for less than 3 months. Isolated PBMC RNA provided the starting material for the TCR library. Researchers made TCR beta libraries by using iRepertoire HTBI primers and running Arm-PCR on CDR3 regions. TCRdb reprocessed the multiplex PCR reads with MiXCR, giving one entry per CDR3 protein. In the table there are around 420,000 distinct CDR3 sequences, 15% of which are singletons. This same sample was also taken into another study, of T cells in Graves' hyperthyroidism and ophthalmopathy.

Material: peripheral blood mononuclear cells (PBMCs), obtained at new diagnosis, from a patient treated with antithyroid drugs. The receptors here all came from a woman aged 35 to 49 with Graves disease.

This clonotype has at least ten counts. The chain couples TRBV28 to TRBJ2-7; 14 bases align to TRBD2. This CDR3 has 19 amino acids. The germline gives CDR1 MDHEN, CDR2 SYDVKM. Losses at the gene ends were 7 bases for V and 0 bases for J; bases not matched to a gene: 14. The CDR3, as DNA: TGTGCCAGCACCGCCCCGGGACTAGCGGGAGTTACAAGCTCCTACGAGCAGTACTTC. It specifies CASTAPGLAGVTSSYEQYF. Full variable domain (rest looked up from reference TRBV28 and TRBJ2-7): DVKVTQSSRYLVKRTGEKVFLECVQDMDHENMFWYRQDPGLGLRLIYFSYDVKMKEKGDIPEGYSVSREKKERFSLILESASTNQTSMYLCASTAPGLAGVTSSYEQYFGPGTRLTVT.

This clonotype was found many times. The V and J genes are TRBV12-3 or TRBV12-4 and TRBJ2-2, with TRBD2 as a possible D gene (5 bases). The CDR3 consists of 15 residues. V gave up 7 bases and J gave up 2 bases, with 14 bases separating them. The CDR3 sequence: CASTHGEGNTGELFF. CDR3 coding DNA: TGTGCCAGCACCCACGGAGAGGGCAACACCGGGGAGCTGTTTTTT.

This clonotype was seen ten or more times. The chain links TRBV28 to TRBJ1-1, with D tentatively TRBD1 (5 bases). Germline V gives CDR1 MDHEN, CDR2 SYDVKM. Between the trimmed V and J ends, which lost 8 bases and 0 bases, there was a span of 16 bases. This CDR3 comprises 15 residues. As DNA, the CDR3 is TGTGCCAGCGGAGCAGGGAGAGGAATGAACACTGAAGCTTTCTTT. Translating it yields CASGAGRGMNTEAFF.

This clonotype was seen at least ten times. The rearrangement joins TRBV11-3 to TRBJ2-3; unclear D gene. Germline V CDR1 and CDR2: SGHNT, YENEEA. The CDR3 totals 15 residues. Trimming pared 5 bases from V and 0 bases from J, leaving 12 bases between. DNA for the CDR3: TGTGCCAGCAGCCCGATCGAGGCGAGCACAGATACGCAGTATTTT. It is translated as CASSPIEASTDTQYF.

This clonotype was recorded many times. The genes are TRBV10-3 and TRBJ1-2; TRBD1 might be the D (5 bases). The CDR3 spans 14 residues. Germline values: CDR1 ENHRY, CDR2 SYGVKD. Trimming left V 0 bases short and J 4 bases short, with 9 bases between. As DNA, the CDR3 is TGTGCCATCAGTGAGTCGACAGCCACCTATGGCTACACCTTC. It codes for CAISESTATYGYTF.

The sample holds many counts of this clonotype. The genes are TRBV3-1 and TRBJ2-7, with D perhaps TRBD2 (6 bases). V lost 1 base, J lost 3 bases, and 13 bases lay in between. The CDR3 covers 15 residues. The V gene's germline CDR1 is LGHDT and CDR2 YNNKEL (reference sequence). For the CDR3, the DNA is TGTGCCAGCAGCCAAGCGGGAGACGGATACTACGAGCAGTACTTC. It yields the protein CASSQAGDGYYEQYF.

This clonotype has at least ten counts. This rearrangement joins TRBV7-6 to TRBJ1-5; possibly TRBD1 for D (6 bases). Germline V lookup: CDR1 SGHVS, CDR2 FNYEAQ. Trimming removed 5 bases from V and 1 base from J, with 15 bases in between. This CDR3 has 16 residues. For the CDR3, the DNA is TGTGCCAGCAGCCCATGGGGGGGGGCCAGCAATCAGCCCCAGCATTTT. As protein: CASSPWGGASNQPQHF.

There are a few counts of this clonotype. The V call is TRBV30, the J call TRBJ2-2, with 7 bases fitting TRBD1. Unmatched junction bases numbered 8, after V lost 4 bases and J lost 0 bases. Germline CDR1 and CDR2: GTSNPN and SVGIG (reference sequence). The CDR3 runs 16 residues. The CDR3 DNA sequence: TGTGCCTGGACTCCGGTCGGGACAGCGAACACCGGGGAGCTGTTTTTT. It is translated as CAWTPVGTANTGELFF.

The table lists this clonotype with many counts. The rearrangement uses TRBV5-4 and TRBJ2-3; the D is unclear. The germline CDR1 and CDR2 sequences are SGHNT and YYREEE (reference sequence). There are 16 residues in the CDR3. Between the trimmed V and J ends, which lost 4 bases and 1 base, there was a span of 16 bases. The DNA for the CDR3 is TGTGCCAGCAGCCCCCCGGGCCAAAGAGGCACAGATACGCAGTATTTT. Translated: CASSPPGQRGTDTQYF. The variable domain in full, completed from reference TRBV5-4 and TRBJ2-3, reads ETGVTQSPTHLIKTRGQQVTLRCSSQSGHNTVSWYQQALGQGPQFIFQYYREEENGRGNFPPRFSGLQFPNYSSELNVNALELDDSALYLCASSPPGQRGTDTQYFGPGTRLTVL.

This clonotype turned up a few times. The rearrangement joins TRBV2 to TRBJ2-5; tentatively, D is TRBD1 or TRBD2 (6 bases each). This CDR3 is 13 amino acids long. Per the germline V gene, CDR1 is SNHLY and CDR2 is FYNNEI. Trimming removed 3 bases from V and 4 bases from J, with 9 bases in between. The CDR3 loop reads CASSDWGAETQYF. The CDR3 DNA reads as TGTGCCAGCAGTGATTGGGGGGCAGAGACCCAGTACTTC.

The chain combines TRBV4-1 with TRBJ1-5, with D perhaps matching TRBD1 (5 bases). The CDR3 has 17 amino acids. Germline V gene sequence: CDR1 MGHRA, CDR2 YSYEKL. Trimming removed 5 bases at V and 0 bases at J, with 17 bases between. The CDR3 is CASSFGTRRDSNQPQHF. CDR3 nucleotide sequence: TGCGCCAGCAGCTTTGGGACCCGAAGGGATAGCAATCAGCCCCAGCATTTT.

This clonotype was observed a few times. The chain recombines TRBV6-1 with TRBJ1-1; TRBD1 matches 7 bases. V lost 2 bases and J lost 5; bases outside the gene matches: 5. The germline V gene has CDR1 MNHNS and CDR2 SASEGT. The CDR3 covers 14 residues. CDR3 DNA: TGTGCCAGCAGTGAAATACAGGGGTCAACTGAAGCTTTCTTT. Encoded protein: CASSEIQGSTEAFF.

This clonotype was seen ten or more times. The genes are TRBV12-3 or TRBV12-4 and TRBJ2-1, with 11 bases fitting TRBD2. CDR3 length: 14 amino acids. Trimming cost V 10 bases and J 4 bases; bases outside gene matches: 6. The CDR3 spells CAMTPSGRYNEQFF. In DNA, the CDR3 is TGTGCCATGACGCCTAGCGGGAGGTACAATGAGCAGTTCTTC.

J is TRBJ2-1 and V is TRBV19; perhaps TRBD1 as D (6 bases). CDR3 size: 14 residues. V shed 0 bases and J shed 6 bases, with 9 bases lying between them. Germline CDR1 is LNHDA and CDR2 is SQIVND (reference sequence). The CDR3 region has the DNA TGTGCCAGTAGTATAGACCGGACAGTCAATGAGCAGTTCTTC. Protein product: CASSIDRTVNEQFF.

This clonotype was seen ten or more times. The J gene is TRBJ2-2, the V gene TRBV9, with D perhaps TRBD2 (6 bases). This CDR3 contains 17 residues. Trimming stripped 0 bases from V and 4 bases from J, with 16 bases between. The germline gives CDR1 SGDLS, CDR2 YYNGEE. The CDR3 region has the DNA TGTGCCAGCAGCGTAGAATCGGGAGTCGTCGGCACCGGGGAGCTGTTTTTT. The encoded protein is CASSVESGVVGTGELFF. The full variable domain, rest sourced from reference TRBV9 and TRBJ2-2, is DSGVTQTPKHLITATGQRVTLRCSPRSGDLSVYWYQQSLDQGLQFLIQYYNGEERAKGNILERFSAQQFPDLHSELNLSSLELGDSALYFCASSVESGVVGTGELFFGEGSRLTVL.

The chain links TRBV3-1 to TRBJ2-6, with D possibly being TRBD2 (6 bases). The V and J ends lost 1 base and 3 bases respectively, with 13 bases between them. The CDR3 loop spans 17 amino acids. Germline CDR1 LGHDT, CDR2 YNNKEL (reference sequence). CDR3 in DNA: TGTGCCAGCAGCCAAGTGACGGGGGTTAGTGGGGCCAACGTCCTGACTTTC. This codes for CASSQVTGVSGANVLTF.

This sequence joins TRBV5-1 and TRBJ2-7, with D possibly matching TRBD1 (7 bases). The CDR3 has 15 amino acids. V lost 0 bases and J lost 2, with 12 bases in between. Germline CDR1 reads SGHRS; CDR2 reads YFSETQ. The CDR3 nucleotides are TGCGCCAGCAGCTTGGACGGCAGGGGGGCCTACGAGCAGTACTTC. Translated, it gives CASSLDGRGAYEQYF.

This clonotype was seen many times. The rearrangement links TRBV6-5 to TRBJ2-2; weak D call: TRBD2 (6 bases). This CDR3 has 16 amino acids. Trimming stripped 0 bases from V and 3 bases from J, with 11 bases between. The germline CDR1 and CDR2 sequences are MNHEY and SVGAGI. CDR3 sequence (DNA): TGTGCCAGCAGTTACTCGTACGGGAGCGACACCGGGGAGCTGTTTTTT. This encodes CASSYSYGSDTGELFF.

The V call is TRBV5-6, the J call TRBJ2-5, with a tentative D call TRBD2 (6 bases). Germline V gene lookup returns CDR1 SGHDT and CDR2 YYEEEE. Trimming took 3 bases from V and 2 from J, leaving 17 bases between them. CDR3 length: 16 amino acids. The CDR3 protein is CASSSGTSWVQETQYF. The CDR3 coding sequence is TGTGCCAGCAGCTCCGGGACTTCGTGGGTTCAAGAGACCCAGTACTTC.

About this clonotype itself: This may be a read error, as it is one base from a much larger clone. The rearrangement uses TRBV6-1 and TRBJ2-5; D possibly corresponds to TRBD2 (5 bases). The CDR3 runs to 20 residues. V dropped 2 bases and J dropped 4 bases, with 29 bases sitting between them. Germline V gene lookup returns CDR1 MNHNS and CDR2 SASEGT. The CDR3 is CASSESEGWTGGGEGETQYF. The CDR3 region has the DNA TGTGCCAGCAGTGAATCGGAAGGGTGGACTGGCGGTGGAGAGGGAGAGACCCAGTACTTC.